The sample holds a few counts of the clone carrying this T cell receptor beta chain. A multiplex PCR was run with 60 Vbeta primers and 13 Jbeta primers. The data were produced by immunoSEQ multiplex PCR, yet TCRdb's version contains in-frame clones alone and is incomplete. The table has some 150,000 clones, around 80% seen once. This sample was included in a study of cytomegalovirus exposure and HLA in healthy donors. Trimming cost V 0 bases and J 0 bases, with 11 bases left between them. The V gene's germline CDR1 is MGHRA and CDR2 YSYEKL. The CDR3 totals 16 residues. Sequencing input: PBMCs. The clonotype was recovered from a woman under 40 in good health and CMV-seropositive. The gene calls are TRBV4-1 and TRBJ1-1; D gene ambiguous. The CDR3 loop is CASSQDDRFMNTEAFF. CDR3 nucleotide sequence: TGCGCCAGCAGCCAAGATGATAGATTTATGAACACTGAAGCTTTCTTT.